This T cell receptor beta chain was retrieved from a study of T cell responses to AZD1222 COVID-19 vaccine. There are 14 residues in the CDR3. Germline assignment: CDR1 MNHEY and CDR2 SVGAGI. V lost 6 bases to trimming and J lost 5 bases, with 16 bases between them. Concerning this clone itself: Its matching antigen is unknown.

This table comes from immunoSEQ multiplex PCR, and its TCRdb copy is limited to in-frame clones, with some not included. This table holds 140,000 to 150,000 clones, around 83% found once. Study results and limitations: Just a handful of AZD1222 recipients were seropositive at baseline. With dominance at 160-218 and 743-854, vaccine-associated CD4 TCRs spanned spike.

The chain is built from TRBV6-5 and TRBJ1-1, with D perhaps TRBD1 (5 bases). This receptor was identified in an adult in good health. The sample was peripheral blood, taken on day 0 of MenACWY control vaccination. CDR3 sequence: CASRRDGRKTEAFF. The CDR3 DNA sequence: TGTGCCAGCAGACGGGACGGAAGAAAGACTGAAGCTTTCTTT.